The clone carrying this T cell receptor beta chain occurred many times. This CDR3 contains 16 residues. Germline V gene data show CDR1 as DFQATT and CDR2 as SNEGSKA (reference sequence). The V gene lost 1 base and the J gene lost 7 bases, with 23 bases spanning the gap. The source of the sample is a study of T-cell reconstitution after alpha-beta-depleted transplantation in children. Library preparation (for TCRbeta) was performed with unique molecular identifiers. TCRdb reanalysed the PCR reads using MiXCR and keeps one entry per CDR3 protein. The table includes hundreds of thousands of distinct CDR3 sequences, under 25% detected once.

The sample in question was PBMCs, mostly from graft donor cells, obtained 360 days after TCRalphabeta/CD19-depleted stem cell transplant. The rearrangement uses TRBV20-1 and TRBJ2-7; a possible D gene is TRBD1 (6 bases). The TCR originated in a boy under two years old who had a stem cell transplant for acute myeloid leukemia, so the T cells may come from the graft donor. CDR3 residues: CSARASRTGTYWEQYF. CDR3 bases: TGCAGTGCTAGAGCCTCCCGAACAGGGACCTACTGGGAGCAGTACTTC.